This TCR beta chain is from a study of T cell responses to AZD1222 COVID-19 vaccine. On this clone: As yet, its antigen is unknown.

Study results and caveats: Samples come after the peak T cell response, not at day 14. The donor group comprised mostly white British people and more females; the analysis possibly underestimated clonal diversity. Vaccine-associated CD4 TCRs spanned spike, dominant at 160-218 and 743-854.

Repertoires were generated with immunoSEQ multiplex PCR, while TCRdb's copy carries only in-frame clones and drops some. Counted here are 95,000 to 100,000 clones, around 90% occurring once; the ten biggest clones make up about 28%. This TCR was recovered from an adult in good health. This sample comprised peripheral blood, obtained on day 0 of AZD1222 vaccination.

The CDR3 reads CASTLSSTDTQYF. CDR3 nucleotide sequence: TGTGCCAGCACCCTTTCTAGCACAGATACGCAGTATTTT. The V gene is TRBV2, the J gene TRBJ2-3; unclear D gene. Germline CDR1 SNHLY, CDR2 FYNNEI. The ends were cut back, 7 bases at V and 0 bases at J, with 8 bases in the middle. The CDR3 is 13 residues long.